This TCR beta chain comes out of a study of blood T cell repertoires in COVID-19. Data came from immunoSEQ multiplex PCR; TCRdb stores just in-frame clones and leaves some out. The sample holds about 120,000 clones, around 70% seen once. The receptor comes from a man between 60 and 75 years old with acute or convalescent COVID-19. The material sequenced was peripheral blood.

CDR3 amino acids: CAWSVRLGIYTF. As DNA, the CDR3 is TGTGCCTGGAGTGTTCGTCTCGGGATCTACACCTTC. The gene calls are TRBV30 and TRBJ1-2; the D is unclear. Per germline, CDR1 GTSNPN and CDR2 SVGIG (reference sequence). The CDR3 sequence is 12 residues long. V lost 0 bases and J lost 10, with 12 bases in between.